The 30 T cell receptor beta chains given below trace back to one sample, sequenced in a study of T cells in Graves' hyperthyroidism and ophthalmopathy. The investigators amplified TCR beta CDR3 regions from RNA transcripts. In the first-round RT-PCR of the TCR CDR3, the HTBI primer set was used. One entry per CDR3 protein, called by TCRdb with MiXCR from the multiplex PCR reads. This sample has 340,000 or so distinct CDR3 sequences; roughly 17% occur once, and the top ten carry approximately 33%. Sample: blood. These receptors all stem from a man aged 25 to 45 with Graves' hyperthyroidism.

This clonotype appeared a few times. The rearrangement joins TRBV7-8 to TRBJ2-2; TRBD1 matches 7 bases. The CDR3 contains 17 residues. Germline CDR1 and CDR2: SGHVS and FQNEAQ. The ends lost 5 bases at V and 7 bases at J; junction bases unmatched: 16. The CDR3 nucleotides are TGTGCCAGCAGCCTAAAACTCAGGGGGTGGGTTGACGGGGAGCTGTTTTTT. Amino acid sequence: CASSLKLRGWVDGELFF.

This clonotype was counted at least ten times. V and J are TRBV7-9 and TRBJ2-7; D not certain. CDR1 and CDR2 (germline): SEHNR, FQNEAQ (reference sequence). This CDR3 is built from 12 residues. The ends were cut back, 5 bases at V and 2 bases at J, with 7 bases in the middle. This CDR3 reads CASSRTTYEQYF. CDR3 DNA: TGTGCCAGCAGCCGAACAACCTACGAGCAGTACTTC.

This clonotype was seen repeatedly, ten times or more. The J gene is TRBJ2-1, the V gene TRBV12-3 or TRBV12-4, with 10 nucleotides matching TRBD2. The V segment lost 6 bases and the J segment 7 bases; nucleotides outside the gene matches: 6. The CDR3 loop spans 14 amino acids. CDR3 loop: CASSLRAGGNEQFF. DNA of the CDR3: TGTGCCAGCAGCTTGAGAGCGGGAGGGAATGAGCAGTTCTTC.

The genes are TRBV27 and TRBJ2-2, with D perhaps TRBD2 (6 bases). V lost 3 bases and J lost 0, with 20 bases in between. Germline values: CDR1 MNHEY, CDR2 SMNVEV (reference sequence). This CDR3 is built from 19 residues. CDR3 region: CASSFPTLWGVTNTGELFF. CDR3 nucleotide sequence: TGTGCCAGCAGTTTCCCGACCCTGTGGGGGGTTACGAACACCGGGGAGCTGTTTTTT.

CDR3 sequence (DNA): TGTGCCAGTACCGACCAAAGCTCCTACAATGAGCAGTTCTTC. It translates to CASTDQSSYNEQFF. This chain joins TRBV19 and TRBJ2-1, with no clear D. Germline V gene data show CDR1 as LNHDA and CDR2 as SQIVND (reference sequence). V lost 7 bases and J lost 0, with 10 bases in between. There are 14 residues in the CDR3.

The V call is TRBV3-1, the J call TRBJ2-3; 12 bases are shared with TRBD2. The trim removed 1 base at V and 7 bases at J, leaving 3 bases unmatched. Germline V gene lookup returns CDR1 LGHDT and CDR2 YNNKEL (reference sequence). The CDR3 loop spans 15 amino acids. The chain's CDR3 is CASSQGLAGDYTQYF. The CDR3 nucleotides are TGTGCCAGCAGCCAAGGACTAGCGGGGGACTATACGCAGTATTTT.

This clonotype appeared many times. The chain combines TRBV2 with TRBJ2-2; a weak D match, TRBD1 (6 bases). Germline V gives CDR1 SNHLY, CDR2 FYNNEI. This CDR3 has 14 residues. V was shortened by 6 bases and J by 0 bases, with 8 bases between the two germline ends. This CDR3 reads CASSTGSNTGELFF. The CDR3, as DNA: TGTGCCAGCAGCACAGGGTCGAACACCGGGGAGCTGTTTTTT.

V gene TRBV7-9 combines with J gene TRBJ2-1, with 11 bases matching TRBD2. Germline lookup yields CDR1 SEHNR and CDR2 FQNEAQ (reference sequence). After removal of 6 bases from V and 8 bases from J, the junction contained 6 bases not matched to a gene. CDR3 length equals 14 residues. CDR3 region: CASRPSGRSDEQFF. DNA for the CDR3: TGTGCCAGCAGACCTAGCGGGAGGTCTGATGAGCAGTTCTTC.

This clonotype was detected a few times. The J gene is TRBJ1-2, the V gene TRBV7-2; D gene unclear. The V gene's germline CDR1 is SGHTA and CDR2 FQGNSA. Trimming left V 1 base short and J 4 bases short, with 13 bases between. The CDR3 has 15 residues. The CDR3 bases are TGTGCCAGCAGCTTAGAGGTAGCGGGATCCTATGGCTACACCTTC. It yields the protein CASSLEVAGSYGYTF.

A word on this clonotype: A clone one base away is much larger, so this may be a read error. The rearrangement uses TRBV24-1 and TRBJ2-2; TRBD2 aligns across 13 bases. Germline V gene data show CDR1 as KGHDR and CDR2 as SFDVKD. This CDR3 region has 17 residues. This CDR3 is CATGDPGLAGNTGELFF. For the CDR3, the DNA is TGTGCCACCGGTGACCCGGGACTAGCGGGAAACACCGGGGAGCTGTTTTTT.

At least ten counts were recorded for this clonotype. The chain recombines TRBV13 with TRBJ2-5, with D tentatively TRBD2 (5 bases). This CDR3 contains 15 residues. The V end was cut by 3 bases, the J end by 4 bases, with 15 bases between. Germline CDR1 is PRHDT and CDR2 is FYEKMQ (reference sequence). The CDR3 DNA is TGTGCCAGCAGCTTGGGCGGAGATGGAGGAGAGACCCAGTACTTC. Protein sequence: CASSLGGDGGETQYF.

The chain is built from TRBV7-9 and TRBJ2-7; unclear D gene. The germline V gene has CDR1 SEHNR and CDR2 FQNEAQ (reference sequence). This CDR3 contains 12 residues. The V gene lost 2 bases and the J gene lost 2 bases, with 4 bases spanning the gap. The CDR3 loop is CASSLNAYEQYF. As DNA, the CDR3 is TGTGCCAGCAGCTTAAACGCCTACGAGCAGTACTTC.

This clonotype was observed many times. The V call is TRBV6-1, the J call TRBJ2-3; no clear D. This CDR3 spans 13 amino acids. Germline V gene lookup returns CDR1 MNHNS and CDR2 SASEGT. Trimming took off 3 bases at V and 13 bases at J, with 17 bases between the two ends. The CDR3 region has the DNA TGTGCCAGCAGTGACAGTTGGGGTGATTGGGAGTATTTT. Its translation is CASSDSWGDWEYF.

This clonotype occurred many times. The DNA of the CDR3 is TGTGCCAGCAGCCACCTCGGGATCGGTGACGCTTTCTTT. It yields the protein CASSHLGIGDAFF. The chain has TRBV3-1 and TRBJ1-1; D gene uncertain. CDR3 length equals 13 residues. Germline V gives CDR1 LGHDT, CDR2 YNNKEL (reference sequence). Trimming cost V 3 bases and J 11 bases, with 16 bases left between them.

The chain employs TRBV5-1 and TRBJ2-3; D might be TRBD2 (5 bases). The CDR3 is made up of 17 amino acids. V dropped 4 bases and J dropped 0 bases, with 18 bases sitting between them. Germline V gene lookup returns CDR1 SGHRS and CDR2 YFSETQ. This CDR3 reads CASSGPNGRTSTDTQYF. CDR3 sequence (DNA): TGCGCCAGCAGCGGCCCCAATGGTAGGACTAGCACAGATACGCAGTATTTT.

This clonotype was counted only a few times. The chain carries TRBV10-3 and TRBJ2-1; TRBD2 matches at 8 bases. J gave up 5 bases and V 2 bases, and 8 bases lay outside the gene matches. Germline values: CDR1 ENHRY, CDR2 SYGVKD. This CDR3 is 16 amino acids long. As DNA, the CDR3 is TGTGCCATCAGTGAGCCGGGGGCGGGAGGTGACAATGAGCAGTTCTTC. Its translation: CAISEPGAGGDNEQFF.

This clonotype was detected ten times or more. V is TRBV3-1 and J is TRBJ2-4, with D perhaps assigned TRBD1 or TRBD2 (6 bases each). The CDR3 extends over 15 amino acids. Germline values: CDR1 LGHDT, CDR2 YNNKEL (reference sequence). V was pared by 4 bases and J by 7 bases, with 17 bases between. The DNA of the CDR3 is TGTGCCAGCAGCCTTCAGGGAGGTACAGGGAACATTCAGTACTTC. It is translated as CASSLQGGTGNIQYF.

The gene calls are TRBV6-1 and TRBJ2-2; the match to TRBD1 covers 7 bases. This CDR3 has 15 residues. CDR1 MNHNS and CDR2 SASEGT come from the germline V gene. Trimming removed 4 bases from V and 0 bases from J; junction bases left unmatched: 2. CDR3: CASSAGTANTGELFF. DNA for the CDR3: TGTGCCAGCAGTGCCGGGACAGCGAACACCGGGGAGCTGTTTTTT.

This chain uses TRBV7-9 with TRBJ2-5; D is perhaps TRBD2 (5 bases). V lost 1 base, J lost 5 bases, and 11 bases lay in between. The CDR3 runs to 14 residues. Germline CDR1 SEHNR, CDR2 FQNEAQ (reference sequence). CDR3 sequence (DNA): TGTGCCAGCAGCTTAGTGAGTTCGGGGGAGACCCAGTACTTC. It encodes CASSLVSSGETQYF.

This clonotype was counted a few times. The CDR3 bases are TGTGCCAGCAGCTTAGAGGGACAACCTAGAGAGCCCCAGCATTTT. Encoded protein: CASSLEGQPREPQHF. V and J are TRBV7-8 and TRBJ1-5, with D possibly TRBD1 on 6 matching bases. The ends were cut back, 1 base at V and 8 bases at J, with 15 bases in the middle. This CDR3 region has 15 residues. CDR1 is SGHVS and CDR2 is FQNEAQ in the germline V gene.

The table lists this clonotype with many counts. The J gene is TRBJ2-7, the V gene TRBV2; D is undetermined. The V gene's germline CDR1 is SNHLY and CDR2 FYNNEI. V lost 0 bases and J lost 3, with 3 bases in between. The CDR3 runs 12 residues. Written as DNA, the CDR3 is TGTGCCAGCAGTGAAGCGTACTACGAGCAGTACTTC. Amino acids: CASSEAYYEQYF.

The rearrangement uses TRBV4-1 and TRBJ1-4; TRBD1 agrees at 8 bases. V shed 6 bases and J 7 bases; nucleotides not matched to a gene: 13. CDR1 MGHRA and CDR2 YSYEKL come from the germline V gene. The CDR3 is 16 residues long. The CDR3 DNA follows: TGCGCCAGCAGGCAGGGGGCTGGGGTAAGTGGTGAAAAACTGTTTTTT. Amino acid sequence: CASRQGAGVSGEKLFF.

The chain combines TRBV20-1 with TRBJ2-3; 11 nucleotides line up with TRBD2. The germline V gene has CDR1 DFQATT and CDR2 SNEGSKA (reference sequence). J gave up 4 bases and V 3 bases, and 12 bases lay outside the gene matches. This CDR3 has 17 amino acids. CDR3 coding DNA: TGCAGTGCTAGCACCGGAGAGACTAGCGGGGTCGCAGATACGCAGTATTTT. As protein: CSASTGETSGVADTQYF.

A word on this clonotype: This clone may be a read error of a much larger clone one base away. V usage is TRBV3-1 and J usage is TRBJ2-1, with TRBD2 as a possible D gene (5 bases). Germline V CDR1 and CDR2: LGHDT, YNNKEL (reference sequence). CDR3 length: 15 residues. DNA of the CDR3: TGTGCCGGCAGCCATGGGAGCTTCTCCTACAATGAGCAGTTCTTC. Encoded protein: CAGSHGSFSYNEQFF.

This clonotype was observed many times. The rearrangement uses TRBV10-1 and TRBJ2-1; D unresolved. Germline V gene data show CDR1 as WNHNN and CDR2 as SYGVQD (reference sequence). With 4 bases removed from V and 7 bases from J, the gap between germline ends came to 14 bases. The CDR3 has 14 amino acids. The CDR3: CASSGAFGDNEQFF. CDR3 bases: TGCGCCAGCAGTGGGGCCTTTGGGGATAATGAGCAGTTCTTC.

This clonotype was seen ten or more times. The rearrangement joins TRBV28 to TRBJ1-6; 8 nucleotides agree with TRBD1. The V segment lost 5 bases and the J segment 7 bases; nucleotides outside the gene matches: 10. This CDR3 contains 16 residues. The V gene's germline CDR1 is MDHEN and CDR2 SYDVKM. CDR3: CASSGQGGAQNSPLHF. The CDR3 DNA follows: TGTGCCAGCAGTGGACAGGGCGGGGCTCAAAATTCACCCCTCCACTTT.

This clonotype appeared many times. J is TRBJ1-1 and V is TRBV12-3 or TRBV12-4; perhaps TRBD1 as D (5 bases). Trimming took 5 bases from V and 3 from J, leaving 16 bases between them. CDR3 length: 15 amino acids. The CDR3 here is CASSMAGGGDTEAFF. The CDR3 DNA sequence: TGTGCCAGCAGTATGGCGGGGGGGGGGGACACTGAAGCTTTCTTT.

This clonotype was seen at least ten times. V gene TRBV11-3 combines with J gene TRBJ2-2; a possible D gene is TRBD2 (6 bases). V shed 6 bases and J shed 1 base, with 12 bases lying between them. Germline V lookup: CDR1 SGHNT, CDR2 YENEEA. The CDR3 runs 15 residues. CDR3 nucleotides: TGTGCCAGCAGGCGGGGAGGAAGGAACACCGGGGAGCTGTTTTTT. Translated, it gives CASRRGGRNTGELFF. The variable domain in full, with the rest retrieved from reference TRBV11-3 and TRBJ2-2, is EAGVVQSPRYKIIEKKQPVAFWCNPISGHNTLYWYLQNLGQGPELLIRYENEEAVDDSQLPKDRFSAERLKGVDSTLKIQPAELGDSAVYLCASRRGGRNTGELFFGEGSRLTVL.

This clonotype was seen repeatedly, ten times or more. This CDR3 is CAWSVDRARVGGELFF. The CDR3 DNA is TGTGCCTGGAGTGTAGATAGGGCTAGAGTCGGCGGGGAGCTGTTTTTT. V is TRBV30 and J is TRBJ2-2, with D hard to call. Trimming took 0 bases from V and 7 from J, leaving 18 bases between them. The CDR3 spans 16 residues. CDR1 is GTSNPN, CDR2 SVGIG, per germline (reference sequence).

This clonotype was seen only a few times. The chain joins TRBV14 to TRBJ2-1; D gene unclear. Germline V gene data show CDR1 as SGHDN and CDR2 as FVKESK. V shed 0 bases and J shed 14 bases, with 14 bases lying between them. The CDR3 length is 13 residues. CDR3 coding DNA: TGTGCCAGCAGCCAAGAACGCTCCCTCCCCGAGTTCTTC. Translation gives CASSQERSLPEFF.